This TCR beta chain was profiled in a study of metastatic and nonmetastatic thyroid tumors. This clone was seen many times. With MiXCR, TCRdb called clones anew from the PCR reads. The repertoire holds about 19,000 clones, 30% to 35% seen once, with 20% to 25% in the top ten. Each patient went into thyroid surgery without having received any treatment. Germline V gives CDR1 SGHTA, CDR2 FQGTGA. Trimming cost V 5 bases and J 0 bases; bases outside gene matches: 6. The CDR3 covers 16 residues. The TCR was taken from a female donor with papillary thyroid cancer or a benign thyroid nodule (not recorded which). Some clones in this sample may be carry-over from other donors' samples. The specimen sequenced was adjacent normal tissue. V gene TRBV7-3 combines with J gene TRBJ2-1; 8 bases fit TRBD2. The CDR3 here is CASSPTGGSSYNEQFF. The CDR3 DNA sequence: TGTGCCAGCAGCCCAACGGGGGGGAGCTCCTACAATGAGCAGTTCTTC.